This T cell receptor (beta chain) comes out of a study of technical replicates of blood from a handful of donors. This CDR3 region has 12 residues. The germline CDR1 and CDR2 sequences are MNHEY and SVGAGI. The V and J ends lost 7 bases and 8 bases respectively, with 14 bases between them. Assay: immunoSEQ multiplex PCR; the TCRdb copy retains only in-frame clones and omits some. The profile shows more than 65,000 clones, about 81% of them singletons. V and J are TRBV6-5 and TRBJ1-2, with D perhaps matching TRBD1 (6 bases). The clonotype was recovered from a human donor in good health. Some clones in this sample may be carry-over from other donors' samples. Input material: PBMCs. CDR3 bases: TGTGCCAGCACTTCCCCAGGGGTCGGCTACACCTTC. It is translated as CASTSPGVGYTF.